The T cell receptor (beta chain) described here comes from a study of shared clonotypes between healthy human individuals. Across the study: Serving as donors were two women and a few men, whose ages spanned 18 to 49. Whole-study results and caveats: Relative to their counterparts shared across all four donors, non-shared clonotypes exhibited diminished generation probabilities. Naive subsets, compared against memory subsets, generally had larger estimated richness values.

Per germline, CDR1 SGHAT and CDR2 FQNNGV. V lost 4 bases and J 6 bases, leaving 15 bases between the germline ends. CDR3 length: 14 amino acids. The authors split each subset's genomic DNA evenly across several immunoSEQ plates. Using immunoSEQ multiplex PCR, the repertoire was profiled, and TCRdb retains in-frame clones only, with some absent. Counted here are 2 million to 3 million clones, 90% to 95% occurring once; the ten biggest clones make up approximately 0.37%. This clone was observed a few times. Its matching antigen is unknown. The sequence was obtained from a man between 18 and 29 years old in good health. Some clones in this sample may be carry-over from other donors' samples. The sample consisted of naive CD4+ T cells from PBMCs. Subset specified: CD45RA+ positively selected. The chain combines TRBV11-2 with TRBJ1-1, with D possibly TRBD1 on 6 matching bases. CDR3 bases: TGTGCCAGCAGCTCTCTTACAGGGCGCGCTGAAGCTTTCTTT. It encodes CASSSLTGRAEAFF.